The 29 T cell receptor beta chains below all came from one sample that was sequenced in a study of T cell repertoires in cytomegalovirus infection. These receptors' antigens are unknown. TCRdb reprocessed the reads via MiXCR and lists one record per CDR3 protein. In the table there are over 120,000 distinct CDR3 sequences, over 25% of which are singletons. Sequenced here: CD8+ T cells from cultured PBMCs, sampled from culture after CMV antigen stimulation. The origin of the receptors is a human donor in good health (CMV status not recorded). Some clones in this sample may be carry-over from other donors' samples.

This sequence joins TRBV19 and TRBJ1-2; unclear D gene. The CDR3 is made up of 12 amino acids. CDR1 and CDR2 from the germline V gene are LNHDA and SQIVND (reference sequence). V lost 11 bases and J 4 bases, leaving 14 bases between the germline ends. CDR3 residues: CACTSGAYGYTF. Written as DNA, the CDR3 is TGTGCCTGTACTTCGGGAGCCTATGGCTACACCTTC.

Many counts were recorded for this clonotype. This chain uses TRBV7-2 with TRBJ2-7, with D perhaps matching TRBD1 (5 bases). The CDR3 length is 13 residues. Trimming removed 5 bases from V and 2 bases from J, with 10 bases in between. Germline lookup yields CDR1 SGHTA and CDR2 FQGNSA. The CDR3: CASSPGITYEQYF. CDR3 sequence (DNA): TGTGCCAGCAGCCCAGGGATTACCTACGAGCAGTACTTC.

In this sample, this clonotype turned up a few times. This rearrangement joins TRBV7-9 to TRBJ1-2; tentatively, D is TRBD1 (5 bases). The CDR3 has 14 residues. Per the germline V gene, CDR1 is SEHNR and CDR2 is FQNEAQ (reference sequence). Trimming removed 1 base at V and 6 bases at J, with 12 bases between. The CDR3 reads CASSLVAGSDGYTF. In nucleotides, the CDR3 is TGTGCCAGCAGCTTAGTTGCAGGGAGCGATGGCTACACCTTC.

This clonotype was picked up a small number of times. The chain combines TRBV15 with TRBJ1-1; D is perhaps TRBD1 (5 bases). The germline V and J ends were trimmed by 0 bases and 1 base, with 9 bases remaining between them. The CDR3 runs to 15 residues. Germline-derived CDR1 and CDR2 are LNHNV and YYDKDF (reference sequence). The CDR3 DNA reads TGTGCCACCAGCAGAGATAAGGGGACGAACACTGAAGCTTTCTTT. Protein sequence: CATSRDKGTNTEAFF.

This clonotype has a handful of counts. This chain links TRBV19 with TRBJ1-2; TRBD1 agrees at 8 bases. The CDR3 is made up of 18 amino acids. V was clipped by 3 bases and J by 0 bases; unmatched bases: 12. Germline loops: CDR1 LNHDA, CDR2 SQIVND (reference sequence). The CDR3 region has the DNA TGTGCCAGTAGTATGGTGGGCCAGGGGGCTCTAACTAACTATGGCTACACCTTC. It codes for CASSMVGQGALTNYGYTF.

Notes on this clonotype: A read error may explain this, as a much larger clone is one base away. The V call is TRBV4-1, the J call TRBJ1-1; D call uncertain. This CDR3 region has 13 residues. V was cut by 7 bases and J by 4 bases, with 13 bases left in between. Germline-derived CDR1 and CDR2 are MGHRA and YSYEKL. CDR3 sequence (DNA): TGCGCCAGCAACCTATCCGGACCCACTGAAGCTTTCTTT. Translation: CASNLSGPTEAFF.

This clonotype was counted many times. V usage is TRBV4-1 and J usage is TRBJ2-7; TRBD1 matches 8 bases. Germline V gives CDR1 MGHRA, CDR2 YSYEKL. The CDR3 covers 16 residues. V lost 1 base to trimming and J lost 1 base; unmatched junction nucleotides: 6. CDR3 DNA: TGCGCCAGCAGCCAAGCGGCGGACAGGGTGTCCTACGAGCAGTACTTC. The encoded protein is CASSQAADRVSYEQYF.

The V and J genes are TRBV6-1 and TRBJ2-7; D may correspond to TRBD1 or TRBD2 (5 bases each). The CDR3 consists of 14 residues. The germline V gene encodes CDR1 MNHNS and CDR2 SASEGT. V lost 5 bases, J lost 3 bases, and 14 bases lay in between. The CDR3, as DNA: TGTGCCAGCAGTTGGACAATTCGGGGCTACGAGCAGTACTTC. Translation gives CASSWTIRGYEQYF.

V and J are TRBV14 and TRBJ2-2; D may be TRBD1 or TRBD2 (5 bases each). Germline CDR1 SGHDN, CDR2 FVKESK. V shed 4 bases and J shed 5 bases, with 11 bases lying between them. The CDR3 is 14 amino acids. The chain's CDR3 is CASSLRGVTGELFF. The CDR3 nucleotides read TGTGCCAGCAGCCTCAGAGGGGTTACCGGGGAGCTGTTTTTT.

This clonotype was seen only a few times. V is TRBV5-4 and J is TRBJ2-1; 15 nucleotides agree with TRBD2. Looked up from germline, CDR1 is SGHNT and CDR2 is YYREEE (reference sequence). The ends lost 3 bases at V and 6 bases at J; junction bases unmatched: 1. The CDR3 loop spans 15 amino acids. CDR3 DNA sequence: TGTGCCAGCAGCTGGGGACTAGCGGGGGGCAATGAGCAGTTCTTC. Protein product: CASSWGLAGGNEQFF. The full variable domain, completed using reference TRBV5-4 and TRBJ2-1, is ETGVTQSPTHLIKTRGQQVTLRCSSQSGHNTVSWYQQALGQGPQFIFQYYREEENGRGNFPPRFSGLQFPNYSSELNVNALELDDSALYLCASSWGLAGGNEQFFGPGTRLTVL.

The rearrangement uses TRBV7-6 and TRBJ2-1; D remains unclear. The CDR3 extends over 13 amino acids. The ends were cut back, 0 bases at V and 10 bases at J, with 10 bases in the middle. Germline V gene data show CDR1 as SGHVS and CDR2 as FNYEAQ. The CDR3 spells CASSLAPNPEQFF. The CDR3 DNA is TGTGCCAGCAGCTTAGCGCCGAACCCAGAGCAGTTCTTC.

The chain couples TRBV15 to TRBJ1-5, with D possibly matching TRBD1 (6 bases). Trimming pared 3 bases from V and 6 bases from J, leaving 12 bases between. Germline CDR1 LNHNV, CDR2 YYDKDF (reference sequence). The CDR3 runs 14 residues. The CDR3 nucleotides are TGTGCCACCAGCAGTAGGGACACTGGTCAGCCCCAGCATTTT. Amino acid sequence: CATSSRDTGQPQHF.

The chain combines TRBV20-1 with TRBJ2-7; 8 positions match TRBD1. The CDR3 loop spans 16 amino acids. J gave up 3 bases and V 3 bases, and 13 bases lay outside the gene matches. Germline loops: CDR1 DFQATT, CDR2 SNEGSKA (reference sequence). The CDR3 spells CSASNYDGQGHYEQYF. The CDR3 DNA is TGCAGTGCTAGTAACTACGACGGACAGGGCCACTACGAGCAGTACTTC.

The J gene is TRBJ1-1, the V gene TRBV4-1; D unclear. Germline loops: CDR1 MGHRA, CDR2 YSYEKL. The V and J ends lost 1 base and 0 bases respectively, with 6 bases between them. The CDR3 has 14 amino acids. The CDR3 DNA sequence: TGCGCCAGCAGCCAAGGGACCCTGAACACTGAAGCTTTCTTT. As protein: CASSQGTLNTEAFF.

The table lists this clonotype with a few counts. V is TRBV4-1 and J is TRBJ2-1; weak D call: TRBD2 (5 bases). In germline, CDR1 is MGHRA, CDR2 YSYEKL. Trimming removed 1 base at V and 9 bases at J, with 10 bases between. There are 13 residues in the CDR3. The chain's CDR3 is CASSQGSRGEQFF. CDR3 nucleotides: TGCGCCAGCAGCCAAGGGTCCCGGGGTGAGCAGTTCTTC.

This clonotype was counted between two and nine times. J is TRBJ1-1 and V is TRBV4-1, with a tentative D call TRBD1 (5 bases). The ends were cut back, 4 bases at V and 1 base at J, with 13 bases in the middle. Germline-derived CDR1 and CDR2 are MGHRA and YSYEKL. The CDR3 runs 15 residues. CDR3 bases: TGCGCCAGCAGCCCTACTGGGGGATCGAACACTGAAGCTTTCTTT. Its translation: CASSPTGGSNTEAFF.

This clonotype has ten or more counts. The DNA of the CDR3 is TGTGCCAGCCGGACCTACGTCTACAATGAGCAGTTCTTC. Protein product: CASRTYVYNEQFF. The V gene is TRBV7-9, the J gene TRBJ2-1; D unclear. Germline V lookup: CDR1 SEHNR, CDR2 FQNEAQ (reference sequence). V was pared by 8 bases and J by 3 bases, with 11 bases between. There are 13 residues in the CDR3.

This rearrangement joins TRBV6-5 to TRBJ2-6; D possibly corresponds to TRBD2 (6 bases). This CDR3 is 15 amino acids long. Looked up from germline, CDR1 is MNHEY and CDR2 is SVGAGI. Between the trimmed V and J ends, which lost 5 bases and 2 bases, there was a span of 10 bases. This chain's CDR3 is CASSPWGAGANVLTF. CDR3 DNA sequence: TGTGCCAGCAGTCCCTGGGGGGCTGGGGCCAACGTCCTGACTTTC.

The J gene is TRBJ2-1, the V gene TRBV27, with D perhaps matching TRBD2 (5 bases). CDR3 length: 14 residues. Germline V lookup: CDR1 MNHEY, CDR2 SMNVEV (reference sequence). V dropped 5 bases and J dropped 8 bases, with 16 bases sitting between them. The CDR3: CASSPRRRADEQFF. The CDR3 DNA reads TGTGCCAGCAGTCCAAGGAGAAGAGCGGATGAGCAGTTCTTC.

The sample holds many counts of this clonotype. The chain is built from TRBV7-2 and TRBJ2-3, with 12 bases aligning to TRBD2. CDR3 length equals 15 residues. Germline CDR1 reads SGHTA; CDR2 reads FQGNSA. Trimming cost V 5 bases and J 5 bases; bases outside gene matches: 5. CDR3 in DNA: TGTGCCAGCAGCCCTAGCGGGGGGGCTGGAGATACGCAGTATTTT. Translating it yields CASSPSGGAGDTQYF.

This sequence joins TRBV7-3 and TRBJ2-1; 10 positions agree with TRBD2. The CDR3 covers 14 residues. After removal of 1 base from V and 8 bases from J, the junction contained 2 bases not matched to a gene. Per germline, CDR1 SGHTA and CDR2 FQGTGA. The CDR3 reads CASSLSTSGDEQFF. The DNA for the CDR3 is TGTGCCAGCAGCTTAAGTACTAGCGGGGATGAGCAGTTCTTC. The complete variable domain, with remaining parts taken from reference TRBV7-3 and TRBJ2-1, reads GAGVSQTPSNKVTEKGKYVELRCDPISGHTALYWYRQSLGQGPEFLIYFQGTGAADDSGLPNDRFFAVRPEGSVSTLKIQRTERGDSAVYLCASSLSTSGDEQFFGPGTRLTVL.

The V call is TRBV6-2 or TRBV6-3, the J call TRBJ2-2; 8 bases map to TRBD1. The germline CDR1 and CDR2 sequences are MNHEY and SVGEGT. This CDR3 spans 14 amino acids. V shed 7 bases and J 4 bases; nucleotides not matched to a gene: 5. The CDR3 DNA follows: TGTGCCAGCACAGGGGGCGCGGGCACCGGGGAGCTGTTTTTT. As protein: CASTGGAGTGELFF.

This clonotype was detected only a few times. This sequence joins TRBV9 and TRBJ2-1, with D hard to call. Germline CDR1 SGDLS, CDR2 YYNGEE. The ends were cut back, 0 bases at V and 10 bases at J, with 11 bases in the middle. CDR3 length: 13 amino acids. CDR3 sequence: CASSVGGREEQFF. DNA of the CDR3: TGTGCCAGCAGCGTAGGAGGACGCGAGGAGCAGTTCTTC.

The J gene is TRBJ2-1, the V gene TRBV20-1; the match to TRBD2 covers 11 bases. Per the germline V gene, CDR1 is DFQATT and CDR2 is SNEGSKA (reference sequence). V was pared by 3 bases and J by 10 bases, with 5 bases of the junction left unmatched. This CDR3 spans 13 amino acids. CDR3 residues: CSASSGGGGEQFF. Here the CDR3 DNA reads TGCAGTGCTAGTAGCGGGGGGGGGGGCGAGCAGTTCTTC.

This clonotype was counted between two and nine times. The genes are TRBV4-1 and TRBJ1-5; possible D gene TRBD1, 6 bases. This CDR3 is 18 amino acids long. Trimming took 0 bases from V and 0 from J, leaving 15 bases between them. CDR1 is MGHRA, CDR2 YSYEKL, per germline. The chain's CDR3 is CASSQDGGNFHSNQPQHF. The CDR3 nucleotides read TGCGCCAGCAGCCAAGATGGGGGCAACTTTCATAGCAATCAGCCCCAGCATTTT.

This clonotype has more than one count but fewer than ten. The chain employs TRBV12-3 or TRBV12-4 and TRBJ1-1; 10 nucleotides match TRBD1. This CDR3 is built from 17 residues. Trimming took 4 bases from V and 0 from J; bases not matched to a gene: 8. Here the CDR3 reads CASSWDRGGPMNTEAFF. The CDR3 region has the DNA TGTGCCAGCAGTTGGGACAGGGGCGGTCCCATGAACACTGAAGCTTTCTTT.

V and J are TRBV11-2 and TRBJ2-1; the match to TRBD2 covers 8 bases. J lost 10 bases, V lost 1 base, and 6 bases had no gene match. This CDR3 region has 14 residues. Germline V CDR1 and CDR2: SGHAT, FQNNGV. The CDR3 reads CASSLAGGAWEQFF. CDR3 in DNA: TGTGCCAGCAGCTTAGCGGGGGGGGCTTGGGAGCAGTTCTTC. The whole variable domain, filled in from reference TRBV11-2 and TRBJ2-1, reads EAGVAQSPRYKIIEKRQSVAFWCNPISGHATLYWYQQILGQGPKLLIQFQNNGVVDDSQLPKDRFSAERLKGVDSTLKIQPAKLEDSAVYLCASSLAGGAWEQFFGPGTRLTVL.

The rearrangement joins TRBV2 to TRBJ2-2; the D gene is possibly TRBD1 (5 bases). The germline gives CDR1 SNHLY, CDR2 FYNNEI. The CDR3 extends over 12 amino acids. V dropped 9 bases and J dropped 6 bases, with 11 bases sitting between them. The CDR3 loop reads CARRGTAGELFF. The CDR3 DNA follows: TGTGCCAGAAGGGGTACAGCCGGGGAGCTGTTTTTT.

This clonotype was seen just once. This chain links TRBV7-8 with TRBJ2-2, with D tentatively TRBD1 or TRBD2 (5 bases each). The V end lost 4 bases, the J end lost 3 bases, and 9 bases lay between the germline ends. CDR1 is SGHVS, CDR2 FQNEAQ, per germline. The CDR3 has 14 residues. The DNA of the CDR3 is TGTGCCAGCAGCTGGGACCTTTACACCGGGGAGCTGTTTTTT. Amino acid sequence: CASSWDLYTGELFF.